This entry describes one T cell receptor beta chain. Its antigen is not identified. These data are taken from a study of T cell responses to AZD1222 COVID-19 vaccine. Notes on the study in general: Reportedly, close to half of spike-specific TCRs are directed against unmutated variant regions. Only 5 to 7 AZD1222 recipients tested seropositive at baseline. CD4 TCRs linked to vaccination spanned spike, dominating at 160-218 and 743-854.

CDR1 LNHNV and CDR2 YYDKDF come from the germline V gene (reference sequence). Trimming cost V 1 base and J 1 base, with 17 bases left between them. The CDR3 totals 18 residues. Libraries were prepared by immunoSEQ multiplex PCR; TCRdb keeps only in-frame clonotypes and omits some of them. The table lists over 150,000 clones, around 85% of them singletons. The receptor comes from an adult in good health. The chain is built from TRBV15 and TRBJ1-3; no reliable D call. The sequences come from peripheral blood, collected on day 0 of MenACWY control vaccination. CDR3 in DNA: TGTGCCACCAGCAGAGGGTCCGGTGGCACCTCATCTGGAAACACCATATATTTT. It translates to CATSRGSGGTSSGNTIYF.